Below, 15 T cell receptor beta chains from the same sample are listed, as sequenced in a study of regulatory T cells in long-lasting Graves disease (dated by TCRdb to the early 2020s). This specimen's time point label, per the study, means: persistent/refractory GD, antithyroid drugs over 5 years with positive TRAb. For both TCR sequencing and RNA sequencing, RNA was extracted from PBMCs using TRIzol. The library was generated by multiplex PCR. The reads were generated on an Illumina HiSeq 4000. To build TCR beta libraries, CDR3 regions were amplified by Arm-PCR using iRepertoire HTBI primers. TCRdb handled the public reads itself, with Q25 trimming in fastp and clone calling in MiXCR, and kept productive beta chains. Every CDR3 protein is listed once, alongside the most common genes and DNA of its rows. The table for this sample lists about 340,000 distinct CDR3 sequences; around 20% of them were counted only once. About 29% of the sample is taken by the ten largest.

Specimen: peripheral blood mononuclear cells (PBMCs), collected when the disease was refractory, from a patient treated with antithyroid drugs. The receptor source for this set is a female donor with Graves disease.

This chain connects TRBV3-1 to TRBJ2-5; 10 positions agree with TRBD2. Germline values: CDR1 LGHDT, CDR2 YNNKEL (reference sequence). V lost 6 bases and J lost 6; bases outside the gene matches: 13. This CDR3 contains 16 residues. CDR3 sequence (DNA): TGTGCCAGCAGTTACTCCCGGACTAGCGGTTCGAAGACCCAGTACTTC. Translating it yields CASSYSRTSGSKTQYF.

This clonotype was recorded at least ten times. The genes are TRBV2 and TRBJ2-2; TRBD2 matches 8 bases. Trimming cost V 7 bases and J 2 bases; bases outside gene matches: 3. Germline CDR1 is SNHLY and CDR2 is FYNNEI. CDR3 length equals 14 residues. CDR3 bases: TGTGCCAGCACAGCGGGAGATAACACCGGGGAGCTGTTTTTT. Translation gives CASTAGDNTGELFF.

The table lists this clonotype with many counts. The V gene is TRBV11-3, the J gene TRBJ2-7, with a possible D match to TRBD1 (6 bases). Per the germline V gene, CDR1 is SGHNT and CDR2 is YENEEA. V dropped 3 bases and J dropped 6 bases, with 12 bases sitting between them. CDR3 length: 13 residues. The CDR3 loop is CASSFADSSEQYF. CDR3 nucleotides: TGTGCCAGCAGCTTCGCGGACAGCTCCGAGCAGTACTTC.

A word on this clonotype: This may stem from a read error, because a much larger clone lies one nucleotide away. The chain carries TRBV15 and TRBJ2-4, with TRBD2 identical over 7 bases. This CDR3 has 17 amino acids. V shed 5 bases and J 0 bases; nucleotides not matched to a gene: 10. Looked up from germline, CDR1 is LNHNV and CDR2 is YYDKDF (reference sequence). CDR3 coding DNA: TGTGCCACCAGCGGAGGTCCGGGGGGTGAAGCCAAAAACATTCAGTACTTC. It codes for CATSGGPGGEAKNIQYF.

The gene calls are TRBV11-1 and TRBJ2-2; no reliable D call. This CDR3 has 16 amino acids. V was shortened by 5 bases and J by 3 bases, with 16 bases between the two germline ends. Germline assignment: CDR1 SGHAT and CDR2 FQDESV (reference sequence). As DNA, the CDR3 is TGTGCCAGCAGCAAACGGGTGGCCGGGTACACCGGGGAGCTGTTTTTT. Residues: CASSKRVAGYTGELFF.

This clonotype came up many times. V is TRBV4-1 and J is TRBJ2-5; D is possibly TRBD2 (6 bases). The CDR3 length is 14 residues. Per the germline V gene, CDR1 is MGHRA and CDR2 is YSYEKL. V was shortened by 4 bases and J by 5 bases, with 14 bases between the two germline ends. CDR3 sequence reads: CASSRRESGETQYF. Written as DNA, the CDR3 is TGCGCCAGCAGCCGACGGGAGAGTGGGGAGACCCAGTACTTC.

This clonotype appeared many times. The CDR3 here is CASSLYRGTYEQYF. The DNA for the CDR3 is TGTGCCAGCAGTTTATACCGGGGAACCTACGAGCAGTACTTC. This chain links TRBV28 with TRBJ2-7; a possible D gene is TRBD2 (5 bases). Germline lookup yields CDR1 MDHEN and CDR2 SYDVKM. The V gene lost 1 base and the J gene lost 2 bases, with 9 bases spanning the gap. This CDR3 has 14 residues.

This clonotype was observed a handful of times. J is TRBJ1-1 and V is TRBV29-1; D is perhaps TRBD1 (6 bases). From germline, CDR1 is SQVTM and CDR2 ANQGSEA. This CDR3 region has 14 residues. Trimming shortened V by 5 bases and J by 0 bases, and 13 bases separated the two germline ends. CDR3 sequence: CSVPRRDMNTEAFF. In DNA form, the CDR3 reads TGCAGCGTTCCTCGACGGGACATGAACACTGAAGCTTTCTTT. The full variable domain, completed using reference TRBV29-1 and TRBJ1-1, is SAVISQKPSRDICQRGTSLTIQCQVDSQVTMMFWYRQQPGQSLTLIATANQGSEATYESGFVIDKFPISRPNLTFSTLTVSNMSPEDSSIYLCSVPRRDMNTEAFFGQGTRLTVV.

This chain's CDR3 is CASTPRSRTDTQYF. DNA for the CDR3: TGTGCCAGCACTCCTAGGTCCCGCACAGATACGCAGTATTTT. The rearrangement links TRBV12-3 or TRBV12-4 to TRBJ2-3, with unresolved D. The V end was cut by 7 bases, the J end by 1 base, with 12 bases between. This CDR3 comprises 14 residues.

This clonotype was counted a few times. This chain links TRBV5-1 with TRBJ1-4; perhaps TRBD1 as D (5 bases). CDR3 length: 15 amino acids. In germline, CDR1 is SGHRS, CDR2 YFSETQ. Between the trimmed V and J ends, which lost 3 bases and 4 bases, there was a span of 13 bases. The DNA of the CDR3 is TGCGCCAGCAGCTCGTCCGGGACGTTTAATGAAAAACTGTTTTTT. As protein: CASSSSGTFNEKLFF.

This clonotype was seen at least ten times. This sequence joins TRBV30 and TRBJ1-4, with D maybe TRBD1 (5 bases). This CDR3 has 15 residues. Germline CDR1 is GTSNPN and CDR2 is SVGIG (reference sequence). Trimming left V 0 bases short and J 7 bases short, with 15 bases between. For the CDR3, the DNA is TGTGCCTGGAGTGTGACGGGGCGTTCAATTGAAAAACTGTTTTTT. Encoded protein: CAWSVTGRSIEKLFF.

This clonotype was seen only a few times. A much larger clone lies one base from this, so it may be a read error. The V and J genes are TRBV3-1 and TRBJ2-7, with D unresolved. V was cut by 3 bases and J by 3 bases, with 3 bases left in between. The CDR3 is 11 residues long. Germline CDR1 LGHDT, CDR2 YNNKEL (reference sequence). The CDR3 sequence: CASSQVYEQYF. The DNA of the CDR3 is TGTGCCAGCAGCCAGGTCTACGAGCAGTACTTC.

This clonotype was counted between two and nine times. This sequence joins TRBV4-1 and TRBJ2-7; 8 bases fit TRBD1. V lost 5 bases and J lost 5; bases outside the gene matches: 5. The CDR3 totals 13 residues. Germline CDR1 and CDR2: MGHRA and YSYEKL. The DNA of the CDR3 is TGCGCCAGCAGCTTTCAGGGGGCCCACGAGCAGTACTTC. Protein product: CASSFQGAHEQYF.

Remarks on this clonotype: This may be a read error, as it is one base from a much larger clone. V is TRBV28 and J is TRBJ1-5; D gene ambiguous. The germline V gene has CDR1 MDHEN and CDR2 SYDVKM. The CDR3 is made up of 14 amino acids. The V end lost 6 bases, the J end lost 6 bases, and 15 bases lay between the germline ends. DNA of the CDR3: TGTGCCAGCAGCCGACTGGCAGGCGCTCAGCCCCAGCATTTT. Protein sequence: CASSRLAGAQPQHF. The whole variable domain, remainder taken from reference TRBV28 and TRBJ1-5, is DVKVTQSSRYLVKRTGEKVFLECVQDMDHENMFWYRQDPGLGLRLIYFSYDVKMKEKGDIPEGYSVSREKKERFSLILESASTNQTSMYLCASSRLAGAQPQHFGDGTRLSIL.

Many counts were recorded for this clonotype. This chain joins TRBV3-1 and TRBJ2-7; TRBD2 might be the D (6 bases). This CDR3 has 15 amino acids. Trimming pared 0 bases from V and 7 bases from J, leaving 16 bases between. Germline CDR1 and CDR2: LGHDT and YNNKEL (reference sequence). The CDR3 spells CASSQDGRDSREQYF. Written as DNA, the CDR3 is TGTGCCAGCAGCCAAGATGGGCGGGACTCGCGGGAGCAGTACTTC.